This entry lists 23 T cell receptor beta chains sequenced from one sample in a study of glioma-infiltrating T cells. Using RNA template, CDR3s of TCR alpha and beta were amplified with iRepertoire arm-PCR. Via MiXCR, TCRdb re-called the multiplex PCR reads, giving one row per CDR3 protein. Among about 110,000 distinct CDR3 sequences, 25% to 30% were seen once, and the ten largest hold 35%. The sample consisted of glioma tissue, nonneoplastic brain tissue, or PBMCs (not recorded which). These receptors all come from a human donor with low-grade glioma or glioblastoma, undergoing nonglioma brain surgery, or in good health (not recorded which).

Of note for this clonotype: A much more abundant neighbour one base away suggests this may be a read error. The genes are TRBV3-1 and TRBJ2-7; the D gene is possibly TRBD1 (5 bases). CDR1 LGHDT and CDR2 YNNKEL come from the germline V gene (reference sequence). This CDR3 region has 14 residues. The V gene lost 0 bases and the J gene lost 4 bases, with 10 bases spanning the gap. For the CDR3, the DNA is TGTGCCAGCAGCCAAGAATGGGGCAGGTACGAGCAGTACTTC. This codes for CASSQEWGRYEQYF.

Remarks on this clonotype: A much bigger clone sits one base away, suggesting this may be a read error. The chain uses TRBV19 and TRBJ2-6; 7 bases are shared with TRBD1. Trimming took 11 bases from V and 0 from J; bases not matched to a gene: 19. The CDR3 runs 19 residues. Germline CDR1 and CDR2: LNHDA and SQIVND (reference sequence). The CDR3 sequence: CAGIRIPDRPYSGANVLTF. The CDR3 DNA follows: TGTGCCGGTATAAGGATCCCGGACAGGCCATACTCTGGGGCCAACGTCCTGACTTTC.

The table lists this clonotype with many counts. The V call is TRBV6-1, the J call TRBJ2-7; D may be TRBD2 (5 bases). This CDR3 is built from 16 residues. V was trimmed by 5 bases and J by 5 bases, leaving 22 bases between them. The germline gives CDR1 MNHNS, CDR2 SASEGT. The CDR3 DNA is TGTGCCAGCAGTCGACGACTAAGAGGGAGCACCCACGAGCAGTACTTC. Protein: CASSRRLRGSTHEQYF.

As regards this clonotype: It may be a read error: a sequence one base away is much more abundant. The V and J genes are TRBV18 and TRBJ2-1; D unresolved. Per the germline V gene, CDR1 is KGHSH and CDR2 is LQKENI. V dropped 1 base and J dropped 11 bases, with 12 bases sitting between them. The CDR3 extends over 13 amino acids. The DNA of the CDR3 is TGTGCCAGCTCACCACTTGTTGTGAATAAGCAGTTCTTC. The encoded protein is CASSPLVVNKQFF.

This clonotype was observed many times. The chain recombines TRBV20-1 with TRBJ2-7; D might be TRBD1 (6 bases). This CDR3 has 13 amino acids. V dropped 5 bases and J dropped 1 base, with 12 bases sitting between them. Germline V gene lookup returns CDR1 DFQATT and CDR2 SNEGSKA (reference sequence). The CDR3 DNA is TGCAGTGCTGGACGGACAGTTTCCTACGAGCAGTACTTC. Translation: CSAGRTVSYEQYF.

V and J are TRBV6-5 and TRBJ1-1; no firm D call. Germline V CDR1 and CDR2: MNHEY, SVGAGI. CDR3 length: 13 residues. The CDR3 is CVSSYSPNTEAFF. The CDR3 DNA reads as TGTGTTAGCAGTTACTCTCCCAACACTGAAGCTTTCTTT.

There are many counts of this clonotype. This sequence joins TRBV6-5 and TRBJ2-1; 11 bases match TRBD2. The CDR3 covers 17 residues. V was clipped by 0 bases and J by 4 bases; unmatched bases: 5. Per the germline V gene, CDR1 is MNHEY and CDR2 is SVGAGI. CDR3 DNA sequence: TGTGCCAGCAGTTACTCACTGACTAGCGGGGATTACAATGAGCAGTTCTTC. It translates to CASSYSLTSGDYNEQFF.

In its sample, this clonotype was seen many times. The genes are TRBV5-5 and TRBJ2-3; no firm D call. The CDR3 is 12 amino acids. V lost 4 bases, J lost 5 bases, and 8 bases lay in between. Germline V gene lookup returns CDR1 SGHKS and CDR2 YYEKEE (reference sequence). The CDR3 loop is CASSRAEDTQYF. DNA for the CDR3: TGTGCCAGCAGCCGGGCCGAAGATACGCAGTATTTT.

This rearrangement joins TRBV2 to TRBJ2-7, with D possibly matching TRBD1 (5 bases). The V gene's germline CDR1 is SNHLY and CDR2 FYNNEI. The CDR3 totals 14 residues. V lost 2 bases, J lost 2 bases, and 10 bases lay in between. The CDR3 nucleotides are TGTGCCAGCAGTGAAATGGACAATCCCTACGAGCAGTACTTC. Its protein is CASSEMDNPYEQYF.

Ten or more counts support this clonotype. The chain uses TRBV12-3 or TRBV12-4 and TRBJ2-5, with 8 bases identical to TRBD2. Losses at the gene ends were 6 bases for V and 4 bases for J; bases not matched to a gene: 4. CDR3 length equals 13 residues. The CDR3 region is CASSPRGGETQYF. The DNA of the CDR3 is TGTGCCAGCAGCCCCCGGGGGGGAGAGACCCAGTACTTC.

In its sample, this clonotype was seen many times. This chain uses TRBV7-2 with TRBJ1-1; tentatively, D is TRBD1 (6 bases). Germline CDR1 and CDR2: SGHTA and FQGNSA. This CDR3 comprises 15 residues. V gave up 3 bases and J gave up 1 base, with 12 bases separating them. CDR3 nucleotides: TGTGCCAGCAGCTTTCAGGGGAGTCCGAACACTGAAGCTTTCTTT. It codes for CASSFQGSPNTEAFF.

Turning to this clonotype: One junction end does not reproduce the germline sequence, and a read error may be involved. The V and J genes are TRBV28 and TRBJ1-1; D gene unclear. CDR1 and CDR2 (germline): MDHEN, SYDVKM. The CDR3 runs 16 residues. CDR3 bases: TGTGACAGCAGTTTCAGGCGCATGTCTATGAACACTGAAGCTTTCTTT. This sequence encodes CDSSFRRMSMNTEAFF.

This clonotype came up many times. This chain uses TRBV29-1 with TRBJ1-1, with a possible D match to TRBD1 (6 bases). The CDR3 totals 13 residues. Germline CDR1 is SQVTM and CDR2 is ANQGSEA. Trimming shortened V by 6 bases and J by 2 bases, and 13 bases separated the two germline ends. The CDR3 region is CSVRQDLNTEAFF. DNA of the CDR3: TGCAGCGTCAGACAGGACCTAAACACTGAAGCTTTCTTT.

As for this clonotype: This may stem from a read error, because a much larger clone lies one nucleotide away. The V and J genes are TRBV19 and TRBJ1-1, with 10 positions matching TRBD1. Trimming at V came to 8 bases and at J to 3 bases, leaving 6 bases not matched to a gene. Germline CDR1 LNHDA, CDR2 SQIVND (reference sequence). This CDR3 is built from 14 residues. CDR3 DNA: TGTGCCAGTCGGGACAGGGGCGGCTACACTGAAGCTTTCTTT. Amino acid sequence: CASRDRGGYTEAFF.

This clonotype has a count of ten or more. The chain recombines TRBV18 with TRBJ2-3; D not certain. V was trimmed by 2 bases and J by 0 bases, leaving 6 bases between them. The CDR3 has 14 residues. Per the germline V gene, CDR1 is KGHSH and CDR2 is LQKENI. The CDR3 bases are TGTGCCAGCTCACCATCCGGTAGCACAGATACGCAGTATTTT. The encoded protein is CASSPSGSTDTQYF.

This clonotype was detected many times. The chain recombines TRBV7-2 with TRBJ2-7; D is unclear. Trimming pared 4 bases from V and 0 bases from J, leaving 7 bases between. The CDR3 runs to 13 residues. Germline V gives CDR1 SGHTA, CDR2 FQGNSA. CDR3 in amino acids: CASSSGNSYEQYF. In nucleotides, the CDR3 is TGTGCCAGCAGCTCAGGCAACTCCTACGAGCAGTACTTC. The variable domain in full, with the rest retrieved from reference TRBV7-2 and TRBJ2-7, is GAGVSQSPSNKVTEKGKDVELRCDPISGHTALYWYRQSLGQGLEFLIYFQGNSAPDKSGLPSDRFSAERTGGSVSTLTIQRTQQEDSAVYLCASSSGNSYEQYFGPGTRLTVT.

V usage is TRBV28 and J usage is TRBJ2-7; 9 nucleotides align to TRBD1. Germline V gene data show CDR1 as MDHEN and CDR2 as SYDVKM. The CDR3 sequence is 15 residues long. CDR3 amino acids: CVGSSLGQGTYEQYF. DNA of the CDR3: TGTGTCGGCAGTTCACTAGGACAGGGGACCTACGAGCAGTACTTC.

This clonotype was seen ten or more times. The chain carries TRBV2 and TRBJ1-2; TRBD1 might be the D (5 bases). Germline V lookup: CDR1 SNHLY, CDR2 FYNNEI. The V gene lost 7 bases and the J gene lost 6 bases, with 12 bases spanning the gap. CDR3 length: 12 amino acids. CDR3 DNA sequence: TGTGCCAGCACCTTGACAGATCATGGCTACACCTTC. Translation: CASTLTDHGYTF.

The sample holds many counts of this clonotype. One end of the junction is discordant with germline, which a read error may explain. This chain joins TRBV10-3 and TRBJ2-7, with D tentatively TRBD2 (7 bases). The CDR3 spans 14 residues. The germline V gene encodes CDR1 ENHRY and CDR2 SYGVKD. The CDR3 DNA follows: TGTGCCATCAGTGAGTCGGGGGGGGCCTACGAGCAACACTTC. This gives the protein CAISESGGAYEQHF.

This clonotype was detected many times. The chain carries TRBV27 and TRBJ1-1, with D hard to call. The CDR3 runs 13 residues. Trimming removed 0 bases from V and 6 bases from J, with 8 bases in between. Germline V CDR1 and CDR2: MNHEY, SMNVEV (reference sequence). The CDR3 coding sequence is TGTGCCAGCAGTTTATCTCCCGCCGCTGAAGCTTTCTTT. This codes for CASSLSPAAEAFF.

This clonotype was seen many times. The chain combines TRBV4-1 with TRBJ1-2, with 10 bases that match TRBD1. CDR1 and CDR2 (germline): MGHRA, YSYEKL. Germline trimming cut 4 bases from V and 6 bases from J; bases unmatched to any gene: 8. The CDR3 has 15 amino acids. The CDR3 reads CASSPDRGRMDGYTF. The CDR3 DNA follows: TGCGCCAGCAGCCCTGACAGGGGGCGAATGGATGGCTACACCTTC.

Points on this clonotype: One end of the junction varies from germline; a read error may be responsible. The rearrangement joins TRBV24-1 to TRBJ1-1; D is unclear. Per germline, CDR1 KGHDR and CDR2 SFDVKD. The CDR3 sequence is 12 residues long. The CDR3 nucleotides are TGTGCCCCCAGTGATGCCGGGACTGAAGCTTTCTTT. This codes for CAPSDAGTEAFF.

Ten or more counts support this clonotype. The chain combines TRBV29-1 with TRBJ2-3; TRBD2 might be the D (5 bases). Germline CDR1 and CDR2: SQVTM and ANQGSEA. There are 12 residues in the CDR3. V was shortened by 8 bases and J by 5 bases, with 14 bases between the two germline ends. In DNA form, the CDR3 reads TGCAGCTCAAGGCGGGCCTTAGATACGCAGTATTTT. This sequence encodes CSSRRALDTQYF.